Detailed here is one T cell receptor (beta chain). These data are taken from a study of chemoradiotherapy in HPV16-positive cancers. Repeated repertoire sampling spanned the course of chemoradiotherapy. The protocol was immunoSEQ multiplex PCR, while the TCRdb copy is restricted to in-frame clones and leaves out a portion. The sample yields 3,000 to 4,000 clones, 94% seen once. V was clipped by 1 base and J by 0 bases, with 10 bases between them. CDR1 and CDR2 (germline): LNHNV, YYDKDF (reference sequence). The CDR3 extends over 16 amino acids. This receptor was taken from a human donor with HPV-associated anogenital cancer. This sample was gathered from a patient who underwent chemoradiotherapy. The chain recombines TRBV15 with TRBJ1-3, with a tentative D call TRBD1 (6 bases). The CDR3 DNA sequence: TGTGCCACCAGCAGAGCACGGACAGCCTCTGGAAACACCATATATTTT. Protein: CATSRARTASGNTIYF.